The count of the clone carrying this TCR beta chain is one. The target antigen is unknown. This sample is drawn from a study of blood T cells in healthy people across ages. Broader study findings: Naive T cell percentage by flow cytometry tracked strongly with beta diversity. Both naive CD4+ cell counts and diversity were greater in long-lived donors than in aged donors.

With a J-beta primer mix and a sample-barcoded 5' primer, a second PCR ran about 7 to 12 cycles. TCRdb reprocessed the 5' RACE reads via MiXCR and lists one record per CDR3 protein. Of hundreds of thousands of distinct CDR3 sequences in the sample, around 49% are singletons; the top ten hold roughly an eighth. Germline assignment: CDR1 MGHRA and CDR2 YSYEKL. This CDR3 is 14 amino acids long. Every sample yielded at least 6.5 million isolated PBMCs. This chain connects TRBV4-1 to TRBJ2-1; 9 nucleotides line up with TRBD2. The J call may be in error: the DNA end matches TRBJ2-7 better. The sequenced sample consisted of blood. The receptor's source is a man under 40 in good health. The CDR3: CASSQSGRNNEQYF. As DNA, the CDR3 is TGCGCCAGCAGCCAGAGCGGGAGGAACAATGAGCAGTACTTC.